This T cell receptor (beta chain) appears in the sequencing data of a study of tumor-infiltrating lymphocytes in primary liver carcinoma. General study findings and limits: Tumors reached a significantly greater top-250-clone fraction than blood did (p = 0.039).

As regards this clonotype: No antigen is known for it.

Germline V gene lookup returns CDR1 SGHAT and CDR2 FQDESV (reference sequence). The CDR3 is 16 residues long. V dropped 7 bases and J dropped 0 bases, with 15 bases sitting between them. From 450 to 600 ng total RNA, TCR beta cDNA was generated with a primer in the constant region. For TCR beta, libraries were produced by three nested multiplex PCR rounds using slightly modified ARM-PCR. TRBV1-TRBV30 forward and Cbeta reverse primers drove the first two roughly 9-cycle rounds. One entry per CDR3 protein results from TCRdb running MiXCR on the multiplex PCR reads. The table records 330,000 or so distinct CDR3 sequences, approximately 65% of them present only once. The authors took blood RNA from unsorted whole blood and also extracted germline DNA. Chronic HBV infection affected patients, none of whom had received treatment. Before surgery, about 4 milliliters of EDTA blood were taken.

The receptor was isolated from a man aged 35 to 55 with primary liver carcinoma and hepatitis B virus infection. V gene TRBV11-1 combines with J gene TRBJ2-2; no definite D call. Specimen: peripheral blood. CDR3 bases: TGTGCCAGCACCGTTTTCGGACCCGCGAACACCGGGGAGCTGTTTTTT. This gives the protein CASTVFGPANTGELFF.